This passage covers 9 T cell receptor beta chains from one sample sequenced in a study of T cells in Graves' hyperthyroidism and ophthalmopathy. TCR beta CDR3 sequences were amplified from RNA transcripts. TCR CDR3 regions were first amplified by RT-PCR with HTBI primers. TCRdb called the multiplex PCR reads again in MiXCR, with one record for every CDR3 protein. The sample lists 300,000 to 350,000 distinct CDR3 sequences, 15% to 20% occurring once. Sample: blood. These receptors were collected from a woman aged 45-65 years with Graves' hyperthyroidism.

V and J are TRBV2 and TRBJ2-7, with 11 bases that match TRBD2. The ends lost 7 bases at V and 2 bases at J; junction bases unmatched: 7. CDR3 length: 15 amino acids. Per the germline V gene, CDR1 is SNHLY and CDR2 is FYNNEI. In nucleotides, the CDR3 is TGTGCCAGCAATCCTCTAGCGGGAGGTACCTACGAGCAGTACTTC. This encodes CASNPLAGGTYEQYF.

This clonotype was observed a few times. The V gene is TRBV9, the J gene TRBJ2-1; 9 nucleotides line up with TRBD1. CDR1 SGDLS and CDR2 YYNGEE come from the germline V gene. J was trimmed by 2 bases and V by 3 bases; bases with no gene match: 3. This CDR3 contains 15 residues. CDR3 nucleotide sequence: TGTGCCAGCAGCGCCCGGGACAGGGCCTACAATGAGCAGTTCTTC. This gives the protein CASSARDRAYNEQFF.

This clonotype was seen more than once but under ten times. The genes are TRBV14 and TRBJ1-2, with a possible D match to TRBD1 (5 bases). The CDR3 contains 10 residues. Germline CDR1 is SGHDN and CDR2 is FVKESK. Deletions cut 4 bases from V and 13 bases from J, with 10 bases between. CDR3 loop: CASSRTKPTF. The CDR3 region has the DNA TGTGCCAGCAGCCGGACAAAGCCCACCTTC.

The chain combines TRBV9 with TRBJ2-6, with 9 bases aligning to TRBD1. The germline gives CDR1 SGDLS, CDR2 YYNGEE. The V gene end was trimmed by 2 bases and the J gene end by 4 bases; junction bases not matched to a gene: 10. This CDR3 comprises 18 residues. The DNA of the CDR3 is TGTGCCAGCAGCGTCTCCCTACAGGGGGCGCGAGGGGCCAACGTCCTGACTTTC. Residues: CASSVSLQGARGANVLTF.

The chain links TRBV27 to TRBJ2-1, with a tentative D call TRBD2 (6 bases). The CDR3 length is 12 residues. The ends were cut back, 6 bases at V and 14 bases at J, with 17 bases in the middle. CDR1 MNHEY and CDR2 SMNVEV come from the germline V gene (reference sequence). The CDR3 DNA follows: TGTGCCAGCAGCCCCCATCGGGAGAACGAGTTCTTC. Encoded protein: CASSPHRENEFF.

This clonotype was counted between two and nine times. The V and J genes are TRBV6-1 and TRBJ2-2, with D unclear. The CDR3 sequence is 14 residues long. Trimming shortened V by 7 bases and J by 1 base, and 10 bases separated the two germline ends. CDR1 and CDR2 (germline): MNHNS, SASEGT. The chain's CDR3 is CASTSSGNTGELFF. CDR3 DNA: TGTGCCAGCACAAGCTCAGGGAACACCGGGGAGCTGTTTTTT.

For the CDR3, the DNA is TGTGCCAGCAGCTTACCTGTGTTGGAGAACCAAGAGACCCAGTACTTC. Translating it yields CASSLPVLENQETQYF. The V and J genes are TRBV7-9 and TRBJ2-5; D ambiguous. This CDR3 spans 16 amino acids. Trimming took off 2 bases at V and 0 bases at J, with 13 bases between the two ends. Germline V CDR1 and CDR2: SEHNR, FQNEAQ (reference sequence).

This clonotype was counted ten times or more. This chain uses TRBV12-3 or TRBV12-4 with TRBJ1-6; D unresolved. Trimming pared 3 bases from V and 8 bases from J, leaving 11 bases between. The CDR3 spans 14 residues. This CDR3 reads CASSFVGPDSPLHF. The CDR3 nucleotides are TGTGCCAGCAGTTTTGTAGGTCCGGATTCACCCCTCCACTTT.

This clonotype was seen a handful of times. Germline is not matched at one junction end, which may reflect a read error. The chain combines TRBV7-8 with TRBJ2-1, with D unresolved. The CDR3 sequence is 18 residues long. The germline V gene encodes CDR1 SGHVS and CDR2 FQNEAQ. This CDR3 is CASSTHPFRPPSYNEQLF. The CDR3 nucleotides are TGTGCCAGCTCCACACACCCTTTTAGGCCCCCGTCCTACAATGAGCAGCTCTTC.